This entry lists 30 T cell receptor beta chains sequenced from one sample in a study of control samples from healthy donors and cancer patients. The method was immunoSEQ multiplex PCR; TCRdb's version includes in-frame clones alone and lacks a portion of them. The data hold tens of thousands of clones, with approximately 89% observed a single time. Sequenced: PBMCs. These receptors came from a woman aged 50 to 60 with head and neck cancer.

The CDR3, as DNA: TGTGCCAGCAGTGTCGCGGGGAGGGAGACCCAGTACTTC. Translating it yields CASSVAGRETQYF. V gene TRBV25-1 combines with J gene TRBJ2-5; TRBD2 might be the D (6 bases). The germline V and J ends were trimmed by 4 bases and 5 bases, with 11 bases remaining between them. The CDR3 length is 13 residues. The germline gives CDR1 MGHDK, CDR2 SYGVNS.

The chain recombines TRBV5-6 with TRBJ1-3, with 8 bases lining up with TRBD1. V lost 2 bases and J lost 2; bases outside the gene matches: 6. CDR3 size: 16 residues. Germline CDR1 and CDR2: SGHDT and YYEEEE. The CDR3 spells CASSFIDRGPGNTIYF. The CDR3 DNA reads as TGTGCCAGCAGCTTCATCGACAGGGGACCTGGAAACACCATATATTTT. Full variable domain (missing parts from reference TRBV5-6 and TRBJ1-3): DAGVTQSPTHLIKTRGQQVTLRCSPKSGHDTVSWYQQALGQGPQFIFQYYEEEERQRGNFPDRFSGHQFPNYSSELNVNALLLGDSALYLCASSFIDRGPGNTIYFGEGSWLTVV.

The chain couples TRBV4-2 to TRBJ2-5; TRBD2 agrees at 7 bases. The germline gives CDR1 LGHNA, CDR2 YNFKEQ. V was clipped by 0 bases and J by 5 bases; unmatched bases: 9. The CDR3 runs to 16 residues. The CDR3 here is CASSQEGTISGETQYF. CDR3 coding DNA: TGTGCCAGCAGCCAAGAGGGGACTATCAGTGGGGAGACCCAGTACTTC.

V is TRBV7-6 and J is TRBJ1-1; 7 bases map to TRBD1. CDR1 is SGHVS and CDR2 is FNYEAQ in the germline V gene. This CDR3 contains 17 residues. V was clipped by 5 bases and J by 3 bases; unmatched bases: 15. CDR3 protein: CASSRNDRVVSDTEAFF. The CDR3 coding sequence is TGTGCCAGCAGCCGAAACGACAGGGTAGTATCGGACACTGAAGCTTTCTTT.

The chain links TRBV5-1 to TRBJ1-5, with D uncertain. The CDR3 is 15 residues long. Trimming removed 4 bases at V and 0 bases at J, with 11 bases between. Germline V gene sequence: CDR1 SGHRS, CDR2 YFSETQ. CDR3 in amino acids: CASSLDGNSNQPQHF. CDR3 sequence (DNA): TGCGCCAGCAGCCTCGACGGAAATAGCAATCAGCCCCAGCATTTT.

The V gene is TRBV5-4, the J gene TRBJ1-3; 7 bases align to TRBD1. V shed 4 bases and J 0 bases; nucleotides not matched to a gene: 10. CDR1 SGHNT and CDR2 YYREEE come from the germline V gene (reference sequence). This CDR3 has 17 amino acids. The CDR3 loop reads CASSLSTGLGSGNTIYF. The CDR3 DNA reads TGTGCCAGCAGCCTTTCGACAGGGCTAGGCTCTGGAAACACCATATATTTT.

This chain connects TRBV5-1 to TRBJ2-3; TRBD1 agrees at 9 bases. Germline trimming cut 2 bases from V and 3 bases from J; bases unmatched to any gene: 7. Germline-derived CDR1 and CDR2 are SGHRS and YFSETQ. CDR3 size: 16 residues. CDR3 in DNA: TGCGCCAGCAGCTTCGCGGGACAGGGAGGAACAGATACGCAGTATTTT. This gives the protein CASSFAGQGGTDTQYF.

The rearrangement links TRBV29-1 to TRBJ2-2; 7 bases are shared with TRBD1. The CDR3 has 14 amino acids. V lost 4 bases, J lost 7 bases, and 9 bases stayed unmatched. CDR1 and CDR2 (germline): SQVTM, ANQGSEA. This CDR3 reads CSVAEGAGNGELFF. CDR3 nucleotides: TGCAGCGTTGCTGAGGGGGCCGGGAACGGGGAGCTGTTTTTT.

In regard to this clone: The same CDR3 arises from other DNA sequences in this sample as well. This chain uses TRBV5-1 with TRBJ2-5; the D gene is possibly TRBD1 (5 bases). Germline V gene lookup returns CDR1 SGHRS and CDR2 YFSETQ. V was pared by 4 bases and J by 1 base, with 11 bases between. The CDR3 covers 14 residues. CDR3: CASSTGQGQETQYF. CDR3 sequence (DNA): TGCGCCAGCAGCACCGGGCAGGGCCAAGAGACCCAGTACTTC.

This sequence joins TRBV5-1 and TRBJ1-1; no reliable D call. V shed 0 bases and J shed 10 bases, with 19 bases lying between them. Germline assignment: CDR1 SGHRS and CDR2 YFSETQ. The CDR3 has 15 residues. In DNA, the CDR3 is TGCGCCAGCAGCTTGGACGACGGAACCACCGCCACAGCTTTCTTT. Its translation: CASSLDDGTTATAFF.

The V call is TRBV7-3, the J call TRBJ2-5; the D call may be TRBD1 or TRBD2 (5 bases each). V lost 4 bases to trimming and J lost 5 bases, with 14 bases between them. The CDR3 totals 14 residues. Germline V gene lookup returns CDR1 SGHTA and CDR2 FQGTGA. The CDR3 DNA reads TGTGCCAGCAGCTCCACGGGGACGGGGGAGACCCAGTACTTC. Protein: CASSSTGTGETQYF.

J is TRBJ1-6 and V is TRBV2; D ambiguous. The V end lost 4 bases, the J end lost 7 bases, and 14 bases lay between the germline ends. CDR1 is SNHLY and CDR2 is FYNNEI in the germline V gene. The CDR3 length is 15 residues. CDR3: CASSGLSPQNSPLHF. The DNA for the CDR3 is TGTGCCAGCAGTGGTCTAAGCCCCCAAAATTCACCCCTCCACTTT.

This rearrangement joins TRBV27 to TRBJ2-1; D unresolved. Germline V gene data show CDR1 as MNHEY and CDR2 as SMNVEV (reference sequence). This CDR3 is 14 amino acids long. Trimming stripped 5 bases from V and 3 bases from J, with 11 bases between. CDR3 sequence: CASSLPGSYNEQFF. CDR3 bases: TGTGCCAGCAGTCTACCTGGAAGCTACAATGAGCAGTTCTTC.

This chain joins TRBV7-6 and TRBJ2-3; 15 bases match TRBD2. The V gene's germline CDR1 is SGHVS and CDR2 FNYEAQ. The junction had 3 bases not matched to a gene; V was cut back by 5 bases and J by 6 bases. The CDR3 contains 15 residues. Here the CDR3 reads CASSQGLAGGDTQYF. CDR3 sequence (DNA): TGTGCCAGCAGCCAAGGACTAGCGGGGGGGGATACGCAGTATTTT.

The J gene is TRBJ2-2, the V gene TRBV4-3; D uncertain. The CDR3 is 14 amino acids. The germline V and J ends were trimmed by 6 bases and 5 bases, with 13 bases remaining between them. The V gene's germline CDR1 is LGHNA and CDR2 YSLEER. In nucleotides, the CDR3 is TGCGCCAGCAGTCTCGTCAGTGAGACCGGGGAGCTGTTTTTT. This translates into CASSLVSETGELFF.

The CDR3 nucleotides read TGTGCCAGCAGCTTACGTTCAGGGACAGGGACCAACTATGGCTACACCTTC. The encoded protein is CASSLRSGTGTNYGYTF. The V call is TRBV7-2, the J call TRBJ1-2, with 9 bases aligning to TRBD1. Looked up from germline, CDR1 is SGHTA and CDR2 is FQGNSA. Unmatched junction bases numbered 9, after V lost 2 bases and J lost 2 bases. The CDR3 has 17 residues. The whole variable domain, filled in from reference TRBV7-2 and TRBJ1-2, reads GAGVSQSPSNKVTEKGKDVELRCDPISGHTALYWYRQSLGQGLEFLIYFQGNSAPDKSGLPSDRFSAERTGGSVSTLTIQRTQQEDSAVYLCASSLRSGTGTNYGYTFGSGTRLTVV.

The chain is built from TRBV5-4 and TRBJ2-7; D tentatively fits TRBD1 or TRBD2 (5 bases each). V was trimmed by 3 bases and J by 0 bases, leaving 13 bases between them. This CDR3 is 15 amino acids long. Germline V gene data show CDR1 as SGHNT and CDR2 as YYREEE (reference sequence). The CDR3 protein is CASSWGTGSSYEQYF. CDR3 sequence (DNA): TGTGCCAGCAGCTGGGGGACGGGAAGCTCCTACGAGCAGTACTTC.

CDR3 region: CASSQSETQYF. As DNA, the CDR3 is TGTGCCAGCAGTCAATCAGAGACCCAGTACTTC. The chain employs TRBV6-2 or TRBV6-3 and TRBJ2-5; no clear D. The V end lost 5 bases, the J end lost 4 bases, and 5 bases lay between the germline ends. In germline, CDR1 is MNHEY, CDR2 SVGEGT. This CDR3 has 11 residues.

This sequence joins TRBV7-9 and TRBJ1-2; 10 bases are shared with TRBD1. With 5 bases clipped from V and 2 bases from J, the junction kept 5 bases outside the gene matches. CDR1 is SEHNR and CDR2 is FQNEAQ in the germline V gene (reference sequence). The length of the CDR3 is 15 residues. The CDR3 loop is CASSVLTGGNYGYTF. CDR3 nucleotide sequence: TGTGCCAGCAGCGTATTGACAGGGGGCAACTATGGCTACACCTTC.

The V and J genes are TRBV3-1 (or the pseudogene TRBV3-2) and TRBJ1-6; maybe TRBD1 (5 bases). The germline V gene encodes CDR1 LGHDT and CDR2 YNNKEL (reference sequence). V lost 2 bases, J lost 6 bases, and 23 bases lay in between. The CDR3 spans 19 residues. DNA for the CDR3: TGTGCCAGCAGCCAAACCCCGGGAAGGGGTTCGGTTTTTAATTCACCCCTCCACTTT. Its protein is CASSQTPGRGSVFNSPLHF.

The genes are TRBV12-5 and TRBJ2-1; 8 bases are a match to TRBD1. Germline assignment: CDR1 LGHNT and CDR2 FRNRAP. V dropped 5 bases and J dropped 4; count of bases not matched to a gene: 4. This CDR3 comprises 14 residues. CDR3 coding DNA: TGTGCTAGTGGTACCGGGACAGGATACAATGAGCAGTTCTTC. This codes for CASGTGTGYNEQFF.

The chain recombines TRBV5-6 with TRBJ2-7; tentatively, D is TRBD1 (5 bases). The length of the CDR3 is 13 residues. Germline assignment: CDR1 SGHDT and CDR2 YYEEEE. V gave up 6 bases and J gave up 2 bases, with 12 bases separating them. CDR3 sequence: CASTRTDTYEQYF. The DNA of the CDR3 is TGTGCCAGCACCCGAACGGACACCTACGAGCAGTACTTC.

V usage is TRBV5-6 and J usage is TRBJ2-3, with D perhaps TRBD1 or TRBD2 (5 bases each). The CDR3 extends over 15 amino acids. The ends were cut back, 4 bases at V and 0 bases at J, with 12 bases in the middle. Germline CDR1 and CDR2: SGHDT and YYEEEE. The CDR3 nucleotides read TGTGCCAGCAGCCCGGGGCAGAGTAGCACAGATACGCAGTATTTT. Translating gives CASSPGQSSTDTQYF.

The rearrangement joins TRBV27 to TRBJ2-3; D remains unclear. The CDR3 spans 13 residues. V lost 0 bases and J 9 bases, leaving 10 bases between the germline ends. The germline V gene encodes CDR1 MNHEY and CDR2 SMNVEV (reference sequence). CDR3 sequence reads: CASSLSRLHTQYF. The DNA of the CDR3 is TGTGCCAGCAGTTTATCGCGGCTCCACACGCAGTATTTT.

The chain employs TRBV5-3 and TRBJ2-3, with 11 bases aligning to TRBD2. TRBV5-3 is classed as an ORF, of uncertain function. The CDR3 has 16 amino acids. V shed 6 bases and J 2 bases; nucleotides not matched to a gene: 8. The CDR3 sequence: CARKGPTSGVTDTQYF. The CDR3 nucleotides read TGTGCCAGAAAGGGCCCGACTAGCGGGGTCACAGATACGCAGTATTTT.

This clone was counted between two and nine times. The chain uses TRBV18 and TRBJ1-3; TRBD1 matches at 7 bases. The CDR3 is 15 residues long. The trim removed 4 bases at V and 2 bases at J, leaving 5 bases unmatched. Germline-derived CDR1 and CDR2 are KGHSH and LQKENI. The CDR3 sequence: CASSLSQGAGNTIYF. In nucleotides, the CDR3 is TGTGCCAGCTCACTGTCCCAGGGGGCTGGAAACACCATATATTTT.

The rearrangement uses TRBV11-2 and TRBJ2-1, with 11 bases fitting TRBD1. Germline V lookup: CDR1 SGHAT, CDR2 FQNNGV. The CDR3 extends over 15 amino acids. With V trimmed by 4 bases and J by 4 bases, 3 bases remained unmatched. CDR3: CASSSGQGAYNEQFF. CDR3 DNA: TGTGCCAGCAGCTCTGGACAGGGGGCTTACAATGAGCAGTTCTTC. The variable domain in full, completed from reference TRBV11-2 and TRBJ2-1, reads EAGVAQSPRYKIIEKRQSVAFWCNPISGHATLYWYQQILGQGPKLLIQFQNNGVVDDSQLPKDRFSAERLKGVDSTLKIQPAKLEDSAVYLCASSSGQGAYNEQFFGPGTRLTVL.

The V and J genes are TRBV28 and TRBJ1-1; tentatively, D is TRBD1 (5 bases). Germline-derived CDR1 and CDR2 are MDHEN and SYDVKM. This CDR3 region has 12 residues. Trimming stripped 4 bases from V and 12 bases from J, with 15 bases between. CDR3 DNA: TGTGCCAGCAGTTCCCCTAGGGGTGGGACTTTCTTT. Translating it yields CASSSPRGGTFF.

The chain uses TRBV9 and TRBJ2-5, with D possibly TRBD1 on 5 matching bases. The V and J ends lost 0 bases and 5 bases respectively, with 8 bases between them. The CDR3 has 13 residues. CDR1 and CDR2 (germline): SGDLS, YYNGEE. The CDR3 DNA reads TGTGCCAGCAGCGTAGGGGGCGGCGAGACCCAGTACTTC. Protein product: CASSVGGGETQYF. Together with reference TRBV9 and TRBJ2-5, the CDR3 gives the full variable domain: DSGVTQTPKHLITATGQRVTLRCSPRSGDLSVYWYQQSLDQGLQFLIQYYNGEERAKGNILERFSAQQFPDLHSELNLSSLELGDSALYFCASSVGGGETQYFGPGTRLLVL.

By sample fraction, this clone is medium-sized. This chain's CDR3 is CASSEFGDRGFEAFF. As DNA, the CDR3 is TGTGCCAGCAGTGAGTTCGGGGACAGGGGATTTGAAGCTTTCTTT. The chain is built from TRBV6-4 and TRBJ1-1; 10 nucleotides agree with TRBD1. The junction had 8 bases not matched to a gene; V was cut back by 3 bases and J by 7 bases. There are 15 residues in the CDR3. Germline V gene data show CDR1 as MRHNA and CDR2 as SNTAGT.